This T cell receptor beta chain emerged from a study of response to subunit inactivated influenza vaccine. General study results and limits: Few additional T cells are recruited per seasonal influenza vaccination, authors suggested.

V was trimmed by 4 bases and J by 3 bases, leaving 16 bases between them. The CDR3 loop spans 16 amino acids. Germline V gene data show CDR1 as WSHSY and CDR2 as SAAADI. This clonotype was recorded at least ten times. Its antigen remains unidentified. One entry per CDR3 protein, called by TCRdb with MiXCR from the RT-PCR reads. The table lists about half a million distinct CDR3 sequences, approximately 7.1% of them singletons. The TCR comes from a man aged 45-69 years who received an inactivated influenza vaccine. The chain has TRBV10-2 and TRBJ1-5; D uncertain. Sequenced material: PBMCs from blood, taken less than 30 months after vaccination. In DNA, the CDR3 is TGCGCCAGCAGTGTTTCCAGTCCAGTAAACAATCAGCCCCAGCATTTT. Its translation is CASSVSSPVNNQPQHF.